This note documents a single TCR beta chain sequence. What it binds is not known. The data derive from a study of T cell responses to AZD1222 COVID-19 vaccine. Study-wide context: Samples with a second dose at about 4 or about 12 weeks were pooled together. Study conclusions and caveats: The number of AZD1222 recipients seropositive at baseline was only five to seven.

Some clones are missing from TCRdb's copy, which holds only in-frame ones; the method was immunoSEQ multiplex PCR. The sample carries more than 90,000 clones, 75% to 95% recorded once. The clonotype comes from an adult in good health. The sample here was peripheral blood, taken on day 0 of AZD1222 vaccination.

This CDR3 is CASSAYADTQYF. The DNA of the CDR3 is TGTGCCAGCAGCGCTTATGCCGATACGCAGTATTTT. The chain links TRBV2 to TRBJ2-3; D uncertain. Germline V gives CDR1 SNHLY, CDR2 FYNNEI. The CDR3 has 12 residues. Trimming pared 6 bases from V and 6 bases from J, leaving 10 bases between. The full variable domain, with the rest looked up from reference TRBV2 and TRBJ2-3, is EPEVTQTPSHQVTQMGQEVILRCVPISNHLYFYWYRQILGQKVEFLVSFYNNEISEKSEIFDDQFSVERPDGSNFTLKIRSTKLEDSAMYFCASSAYADTQYFGPGTRLTVL.